These 30 T cell receptor beta chains were all obtained from the same sample, sequenced in a study of blood T cell repertoires in COVID-19. TCRdb's table, derived via immunoSEQ multiplex PCR, lists solely in-frame clones and lacks some. The sample has 200,000 to 250,000 clones, roughly 90% seen once; the top ten hold under 13%. The sample taken for sequencing was PBMCs or T cells enriched from blood (not recorded which). The receptors were gathered from a man aged 18 to 29 with acute COVID-19.

V and J are TRBV9 and TRBJ1-2; 7 nucleotides agree with TRBD1. This CDR3 is 20 amino acids long. J lost 1 base, V lost 3 bases, and 21 bases had no gene match. The germline V gene has CDR1 SGDLS and CDR2 YYNGEE. The CDR3 bases are TGTGCCAGCAGCGGAGGGGGCCAGTCCCATGGCAGAGTTCATAACTATGGCTACACCTTC. Amino acids: CASSGGGQSHGRVHNYGYTF.

CDR3 nucleotide sequence: TGTGCCAGCAGTTTAAGGGGACTAGCGGACCACAATGAGCAGTTCTTC. It specifies CASSLRGLADHNEQFF. The chain recombines TRBV28 with TRBJ2-1; TRBD2 agrees at 11 bases. Germline values: CDR1 MDHEN, CDR2 SYDVKM. V shed 2 bases and J 5 bases; nucleotides not matched to a gene: 5. The CDR3 consists of 16 residues.

The table lists this clone with a count of one. At one of its ends the junction is not consistent with the germline gene, which may arise from a read error. J is TRBJ1-5 and V is TRBV27; 10 bases are a match to TRBD1. This CDR3 spans 19 amino acids. Germline loops: CDR1 MNHEY, CDR2 SMNVEV (reference sequence). This chain's CDR3 is CASSLSPGQGNPSYQPQHF. In DNA, the CDR3 is TGTGCCAGCAGCTTATCACCGGGACAGGGGAATCCTAGTTATCAGCCCCAGCATTTT.

The chain carries TRBV4-1 and TRBJ1-6; no clear D. V was pared by 4 bases and J by 0 bases, with 16 bases between. The CDR3 extends over 18 amino acids. The germline V gene encodes CDR1 MGHRA and CDR2 YSYEKL. CDR3 amino acids: CASSPYPAASSYNSPLHF. CDR3 in DNA: TGCGCCAGCAGCCCTTATCCCGCCGCCAGCTCCTATAATTCACCCCTCCACTTT.

The chain carries TRBV4-3 and TRBJ2-3, with TRBD2 matching 8 bases. Trimming took 0 bases from V and 4 from J; bases not matched to a gene: 6. Germline V CDR1 and CDR2: LGHNA, YSLEER. The CDR3 spans 16 residues. This CDR3 reads CASSQEDGRGADTQYF. CDR3 in DNA: TGCGCCAGCAGCCAAGAGGACGGGAGGGGAGCAGATACGCAGTATTTT.

The rearrangement joins TRBV6-5 to TRBJ2-2; D perhaps matches TRBD1 (6 bases). Germline V gives CDR1 MNHEY, CDR2 SVGAGI. Between the trimmed V and J ends, which lost 1 base and 5 bases, there was a span of 14 bases. The CDR3 runs 16 residues. Here the CDR3 DNA reads TGTGCCAGCAGTTACTTACAGGGTGGTTGGACCGGGGAGCTGTTTTTT. Amino acids: CASSYLQGGWTGELFF.

The chain has TRBV7-8 and TRBJ2-7; perhaps TRBD2 as D (6 bases). The V end lost 7 bases, the J end lost 3 bases, and 16 bases lay between the germline ends. This CDR3 is built from 14 residues. The germline gives CDR1 SGHVS, CDR2 FQNEAQ. CDR3 nucleotides: TGTGCCAGCACCCCCGGCCTGCGGGACTACGAGCAGTACTTC. It yields the protein CASTPGLRDYEQYF.

This clone was seen only once. The V call is TRBV6-5, the J call TRBJ2-7, with a tentative D call TRBD1 (6 bases). The CDR3 consists of 11 residues. Trimming removed 6 bases from V and 3 bases from J, with 6 bases in between. Germline loops: CDR1 MNHEY, CDR2 SVGAGI. In DNA form, the CDR3 reads TGTGCCAGCAGAGGGGGCTACGAGCAGTACTTC. Amino acids: CASRGGYEQYF.

As DNA, the CDR3 is TGCGCCAGCAGCCAAGGAAGGGGGAGGGGTGAGGCTACAAATGAGCAGTTCTTC. Translated: CASSQGRGRGEATNEQFF. The chain couples TRBV4-1 to TRBJ2-1, with a weak D call TRBD2 (7 bases). Germline CDR1 reads MGHRA; CDR2 reads YSYEKL. V was shortened by 1 base and J by 7 bases, with 23 bases between the two germline ends. The CDR3 has 18 residues.

The rearrangement links TRBV27 to TRBJ2-7; 9 positions agree with TRBD1. V shed 0 bases, J shed 4 bases, and the junction held 4 bases outside the gene matches. The CDR3 is 15 amino acids. Germline CDR1 MNHEY, CDR2 SMNVEV (reference sequence). DNA for the CDR3: TGTGCCAGCAGTTTATCGACAGGGGGTGGGTACGAGCAGTACTTC. Protein sequence: CASSLSTGGGYEQYF.

This chain uses TRBV9 with TRBJ2-7; D is possibly TRBD1 (6 bases). The CDR3 consists of 18 residues. V lost 4 bases and J lost 2, with 25 bases in between. CDR1 SGDLS and CDR2 YYNGEE come from the germline V gene. The CDR3 region has the DNA TGTGCCAGCAGCACCCGGGACACGGGGCTAAGCTACCCCTACGAGCAGTACTTC. Amino acid sequence: CASSTRDTGLSYPYEQYF.

This chain connects TRBV7-8 to TRBJ1-2; a weak D match, TRBD1 (5 bases). Germline V lookup: CDR1 SGHVS, CDR2 FQNEAQ. The CDR3 is made up of 13 amino acids. V was pared by 1 base and J by 3 bases, with 6 bases between. CDR3 in amino acids: CASSLGGDYGYTF. The CDR3 DNA reads as TGTGCCAGCAGCTTAGGGGGCGACTATGGCTACACCTTC.

The chain has TRBV30 and TRBJ1-2; 8 positions agree with TRBD1. CDR1 is GTSNPN and CDR2 is SVGIG in the germline V gene (reference sequence). CDR3 size: 15 residues. V dropped 3 bases and J dropped 4; count of bases not matched to a gene: 10. The CDR3 nucleotides are TGTGCCTGGAGGCATTCTCGGGACAGGCCCTATGGCTACACCTTC. The encoded protein is CAWRHSRDRPYGYTF.

A note on this clone: Different DNA sequences within this sample yield the same CDR3. The gene calls are TRBV7-9 and TRBJ2-3; possible D gene TRBD1, 5 bases. This CDR3 is 13 amino acids long. V was shortened by 5 bases and J by 6 bases, with 12 bases between the two germline ends. CDR1 is SEHNR and CDR2 is FQNEAQ in the germline V gene (reference sequence). CDR3 nucleotide sequence: TGTGCCAGCAGCCTAAGGGGCAGTGATACGCAGTATTTT. Protein product: CASSLRGSDTQYF.

The rearrangement joins TRBV7-9 to TRBJ2-1, with D unresolved. With 3 bases removed from V and 8 bases from J, the gap between germline ends came to 11 bases. Per the germline V gene, CDR1 is SEHNR and CDR2 is FQNEAQ (reference sequence). The CDR3 length is 13 residues. CDR3 bases: TGTGCCAGCAGCTTCTTCTACGGAGATGAGCAGTTCTTC. As protein: CASSFFYGDEQFF.

J is TRBJ2-3 and V is TRBV12-3 or TRBV12-4, with D uncertain. The CDR3 totals 13 residues. Trimming cost V 2 bases and J 2 bases, with 5 bases left between them. CDR3 loop: CASSLPNTDTQYF. CDR3 bases: TGTGCCAGCAGTTTACCCAACACAGATACGCAGTATTTT.

In its sample, this clone was seen once. The chain recombines TRBV28 with TRBJ2-2, with 9 bases matching TRBD1. The junction had 5 bases not matched to a gene; V was cut back by 6 bases and J by 6 bases. This CDR3 is built from 14 residues. In germline, CDR1 is MDHEN, CDR2 SYDVKM. CDR3: CASSLTGGSGELFF. CDR3 in DNA: TGTGCCAGCAGCTTAACAGGGGGCTCCGGGGAGCTGTTTTTT.

The chain has TRBV5-1 and TRBJ2-2; 8 bases are a match to TRBD1. The V gene's germline CDR1 is SGHRS and CDR2 YFSETQ. V shed 2 bases, J shed 0 bases, and the junction held 3 bases outside the gene matches. The CDR3 has 16 residues. The CDR3 bases are TGCGCCAGCAGCTTAAGGACAGGGCCGAACACCGGGGAGCTGTTTTTT. It codes for CASSLRTGPNTGELFF.

This clone was detected ten times or more. CDR3 sequence reads: CASSHKASGGTGELFF. CDR3 sequence (DNA): TGTGCCAGCAGCCATAAGGCTAGCGGAGGAACCGGGGAGCTGTTTTTT. This chain connects TRBV11-1 to TRBJ2-2; 7 bases map to TRBD2. This CDR3 contains 16 residues. Germline trimming cut 5 bases from V and 5 bases from J; bases unmatched to any gene: 11. The V gene's germline CDR1 is SGHAT and CDR2 FQDESV (reference sequence).

The V gene is TRBV28, the J gene TRBJ2-3, with 7 bases fitting TRBD1. Germline assignment: CDR1 MDHEN and CDR2 SYDVKM. The CDR3 length is 14 residues. With V trimmed by 7 bases and J by 11 bases, 15 bases remained unmatched. The CDR3: CASTRDSIVKGQYF. The CDR3 DNA is TGTGCCAGCACGAGGGACAGCATTGTGAAGGGGCAGTATTTT.

The chain carries TRBV4-1 and TRBJ2-5; 8 nucleotides line up with TRBD2. The CDR3 spans 18 residues. Germline assignment: CDR1 MGHRA and CDR2 YSYEKL. Trimming cost V 0 bases and J 1 base; bases outside gene matches: 10. The DNA of the CDR3 is TGCGCCAGCAGCCAAGAATTGCGGGAGGCGTTAGTCCAAGAGACCCAGTACTTC. Its translation: CASSQELREALVQETQYF.

The rearrangement links TRBV7-9 to TRBJ2-5; TRBD1 aligns across 11 bases. The CDR3 totals 16 residues. V trimming: 5 bases; J trimming: 5 bases; junction bases outside the gene matches: 10. The V gene's germline CDR1 is SEHNR and CDR2 FQNEAQ (reference sequence). Here the CDR3 reads CASSVAGTGGWETQYF. The DNA for the CDR3 is TGTGCCAGCAGCGTCGCCGGGACAGGGGGATGGGAGACCCAGTACTTC.

The count of this clone is one. This sequence joins TRBV5-1 and TRBJ2-2; 14 positions match TRBD2. Germline loops: CDR1 SGHRS, CDR2 YFSETQ. With 5 bases clipped from V and 5 bases from J, the junction kept 8 bases outside the gene matches. The CDR3 covers 17 residues. CDR3 sequence (DNA): TGCGCCAGCAGTTTCGGACTAGCGGGAGGAGGGACCGGGGAGCTGTTTTTT. Its translation: CASSFGLAGGGTGELFF.

This rearrangement joins TRBV6-2 or TRBV6-3 to TRBJ2-5, with 8 bases that match TRBD1. Germline V gives CDR1 MNHEY, CDR2 SVGEGT. J lost 5 bases, V lost 5 bases, and 4 bases had no gene match. The CDR3 runs 13 residues. CDR3 sequence: CASSGQGFETQYF. The CDR3 DNA sequence: TGTGCCAGCAGTGGACAGGGATTCGAGACCCAGTACTTC.

This clone was found a few times. The J gene is TRBJ1-5, the V gene TRBV12-3 or TRBV12-4; D gene uncertain. V gave up 3 bases and J gave up 2 bases, with 5 bases separating them. CDR3 size: 13 residues. The CDR3 DNA reads TGTGCCAGCAGTTTGTATGGCAATCAGCCCCAGCATTTT. Amino acid sequence: CASSLYGNQPQHF.

The chain joins TRBV4-1 to TRBJ1-4; 9 bases are shared with TRBD1. From germline, CDR1 is MGHRA and CDR2 YSYEKL. The J segment lost 7 bases and the V segment lost 2 bases, leaving 5 bases of the junction unmatched. This CDR3 is 15 amino acids long. CDR3 sequence: CASSQLGQGREKLFF. CDR3 DNA sequence: TGCGCCAGCAGCCAACTCGGACAGGGGCGTGAAAAACTGTTTTTT.

CDR3 sequence (DNA): TGTGCCAGCAGCCAACGGGGGACAGGCGACACTGAAGCTTTCTTT. Encoded protein: CASSQRGTGDTEAFF. This chain links TRBV14 with TRBJ1-1; 8 positions match TRBD1. V trimming: 2 bases; J trimming: 3 bases; junction bases outside the gene matches: 5. Germline values: CDR1 SGHDN, CDR2 FVKESK. The CDR3 has 15 amino acids.

The genes are TRBV3-1 (or the pseudogene TRBV3-2) and TRBJ1-1, with TRBD1 as a possible D gene (5 bases). Per germline, CDR1 LGHDT and CDR2 YNNKEL (reference sequence). V lost 4 bases and J 9 bases, leaving 18 bases between the germline ends. This CDR3 has 14 residues. The CDR3 reads CASSPGQDGGKAFF. CDR3 bases: TGTGCCAGCAGCCCGGGCCAGGACGGGGGTAAAGCTTTCTTT.

The chain couples TRBV28 to TRBJ2-2, with D uncertain. Germline values: CDR1 MDHEN, CDR2 SYDVKM. V was trimmed by 3 bases and J by 2 bases, leaving 10 bases between them. The CDR3 extends over 15 amino acids. The CDR3 loop is CASSFAQRNTGELFF. Here the CDR3 DNA reads TGTGCCAGCAGTTTTGCACAGAGAAACACCGGGGAGCTGTTTTTT. The full variable domain, completed using reference TRBV28 and TRBJ2-2, is DVKVTQSSRYLVKRTGEKVFLECVQDMDHENMFWYRQDPGLGLRLIYFSYDVKMKEKGDIPEGYSVSREKKERFSLILESASTNQTSMYLCASSFAQRNTGELFFGEGSRLTVL.

The chain uses TRBV28 and TRBJ2-3; 9 bases line up with TRBD1. After removal of 8 bases from V and 2 bases from J, the junction contained 8 bases not matched to a gene. The germline CDR1 and CDR2 sequences are MDHEN and SYDVKM. CDR3 size: 15 residues. The CDR3 region is CASGGQGSATDTQYF. CDR3 bases: TGTGCCAGCGGGGGACAGGGCTCGGCCACAGATACGCAGTATTTT.